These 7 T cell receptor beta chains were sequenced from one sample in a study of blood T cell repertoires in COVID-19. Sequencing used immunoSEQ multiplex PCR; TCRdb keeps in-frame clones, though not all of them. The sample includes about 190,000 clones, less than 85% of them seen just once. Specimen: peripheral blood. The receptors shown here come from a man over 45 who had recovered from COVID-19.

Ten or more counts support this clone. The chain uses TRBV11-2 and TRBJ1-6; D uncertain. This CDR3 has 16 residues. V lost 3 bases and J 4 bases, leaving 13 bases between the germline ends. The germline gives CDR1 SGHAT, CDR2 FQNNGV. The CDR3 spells CASSFGWARYNSPLHF. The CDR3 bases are TGTGCCAGCAGCTTTGGCTGGGCACGGTATAATTCACCCCTCCACTTT.

As DNA, the CDR3 is TGTGCCACGCGACAGGGAAGTTCTTCTGGGGCCAACGTCCTGACTTTC. The encoded protein is CATRQGSSSGANVLTF. This chain uses TRBV19 with TRBJ2-6; 7 bases fit TRBD1. The CDR3 is 16 amino acids. Germline CDR1 and CDR2: LNHDA and SQIVND (reference sequence). V lost 10 bases to trimming and J lost 1 base; unmatched junction nucleotides: 10.

The CDR3 is CAISNTGTSTTRSNTGELFF. CDR3 sequence (DNA): TGTGCCATCAGCAATACCGGGACTAGCACAACTCGTTCGAACACCGGGGAGCTGTTTTTT. The chain carries TRBV10-3 and TRBJ2-2; TRBD2 matches at 9 bases. The germline V gene has CDR1 ENHRY and CDR2 SYGVKD. With V trimmed by 6 bases and J by 0 bases, 17 bases remained unmatched. The length of the CDR3 is 20 residues.

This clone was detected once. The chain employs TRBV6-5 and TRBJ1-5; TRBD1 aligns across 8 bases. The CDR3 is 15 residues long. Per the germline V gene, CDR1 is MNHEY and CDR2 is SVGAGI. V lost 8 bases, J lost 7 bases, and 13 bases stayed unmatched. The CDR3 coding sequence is TGTGCCAGCGGAGGTGGGCAGGGGGCAGGGCAGCCCCAGCATTTT. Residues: CASGGGQGAGQPQHF.

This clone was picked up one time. CDR3 nucleotide sequence: TGTGCCAGCAGTTACCCTCTAGCGGGAGGGCCCGGGGAGCTGTTTTTT. Protein: CASSYPLAGGPGELFF. The gene calls are TRBV6-2 or TRBV6-3 and TRBJ2-2; 12 bases map to TRBD2. Per the germline V gene, CDR1 is MNHEY and CDR2 is SVGEGT. The CDR3 runs to 16 residues. V lost 2 bases and J lost 6; bases outside the gene matches: 4.

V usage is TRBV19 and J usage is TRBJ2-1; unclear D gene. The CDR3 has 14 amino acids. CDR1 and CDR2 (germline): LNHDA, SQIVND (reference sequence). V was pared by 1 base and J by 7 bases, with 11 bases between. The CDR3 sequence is CASSIGDFINEQFF. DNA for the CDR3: TGTGCCAGTAGTATAGGTGACTTCATAAATGAGCAGTTCTTC.

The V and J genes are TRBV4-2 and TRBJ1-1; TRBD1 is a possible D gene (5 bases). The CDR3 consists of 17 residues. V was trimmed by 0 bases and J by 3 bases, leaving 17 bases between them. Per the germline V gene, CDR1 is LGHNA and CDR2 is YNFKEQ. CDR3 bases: TGTGCCAGCAGCCAAGATTTTTCTGGGACTCCCTACACTGAAGCTTTCTTT. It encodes CASSQDFSGTPYTEAFF.